The clone carrying this T cell receptor beta chain was found a few times. Its antigen remains unidentified. Regarding the study as a whole: Tumor memory CD4+ T cell TCR gene usage clustered with blood and lymph node memory CD4+ cells and lymph node naive CD4+ cells. Tumor-infiltrating Treg TCR alpha and beta sequences overlapped most with tumor naive CD4+ T cells, then blood naive.

Trimming stripped 6 bases from V and 0 bases from J, with 11 bases between. Per the germline V gene, CDR1 is MNHEY and CDR2 is SVGAGI. The CDR3 sequence is 14 residues long. Semi-nested PCR with Nested Universal Primer A followed constant-region reverse priming of full-length variable regions. TCRdb re-called the 5' RACE reads through MiXCR, storing one row per CDR3 protein. The table shows about 54,000 distinct CDR3 sequences, with more than 15% occurring only once. The specimen sequenced was naive CD4+ T cells sorted from blood. The subset here: naive CD4+ T cells, CD4+CD45RA+CD25-. V and J are TRBV6-5 and TRBJ1-2; D unclear. The sequence was obtained from a female donor with breast cancer. For the CDR3, the DNA is TGTGCCAGCAGGCGACTCGGACCTAACTATGGCTACACCTTC. Amino acid sequence: CASRRLGPNYGYTF.